The rows below give T cell receptor beta chains drawn from one sample of a study of shared clonotypes between healthy human individuals. This table comes from immunoSEQ multiplex PCR, and its TCRdb copy is limited to in-frame clones, with some not included. The data show hundreds of thousands of clones, less than 85% seen once. Sequenced: memory CD4+ T cells sorted from blood. These receptors all come from a woman in her twenties or thirties in good health. The CDR3 runs from the conserved cysteine through the conserved F or W. A D gene is named only where the DNA matches it firmly. Clone size is shown for a subset of rows, as once, few, many or a class of expanded clone.

V,D,J,size,DNA,CDR3
TRBV19,-,TRBJ1-2,-,TGTGCCAGTAGTATAGATATACGGTATGGCTACACCTTC,CASSIDIRYGYTF
TRBV5-1,TRBD1,TRBJ1-2,-,TGCGCCAGCAGCACCGGACAGGGGAACTATGGCTACACCTTC,CASSTGQGNYGYTF
TRBV11-1,-,TRBJ2-3,-,TGTGCCAGCAGCTTAGCTCAGGGGAATACGCAGTATTTT,CASSLAQGNTQYF
TRBV19,TRBD2,TRBJ2-3,-,TGTGCCAGTGCAAGCGGGAGGTCTACAGATACGCAGTATTTT,CASASGRSTDTQYF
TRBV19,-,TRBJ2-2,-,TGTGCCAGTAGGGACTGGACAGTCGGGGACACCGGGGAGCTGTTTTTT,CASRDWTVGDTGELFF
TRBV19,-,TRBJ2-6,many,TGTGCCAGTAGTTTTGCCCTAGAGGGGCCCGTTGACTCTGGGGCCAACGTCCTGACTTTC,CASSFALEGPVDSGANVLTF
TRBV5-6,-,TRBJ2-3,-,TGTGCCAGCAGCTCGGACCGGGACTCAGGACATACGCAGTATTTT,CASSSDRDSGHTQYF
TRBV21-1,-,TRBJ1-5,-,TGTGCCAGCAGCACCAGGGGAGTTTGCAATCAGCCCCAGCATTTT,CASSTRGVCNQPQHF
TRBV11-2,-,TRBJ1-5,-,TGTGCCAGCAGCTTAGGAGAAGAAGAGCCCCAGCATTTT,CASSLGEEEPQHF
TRBV6-7,TRBD2,TRBJ2-1,-,TGTGCCAGCACCCAGACTAGCGGGAGGGCCCTTCACTACAATGAGCAGTTCTTC,CASTQTSGRALHYNEQFF
TRBV5-1,TRBD2,TRBJ2-1,-,TGCGCCAGCAGCCCCTCTCCACTAGCGAGTTACAATGAGCAGTTCTTC,CASSPSPLASYNEQFF
TRBV29-1,TRBD1,TRBJ1-2,few,TGCAGCGTGGGACAGGCGAACTATGGCTACACCTTC,CSVGQANYGYTF
TRBV5-4,-,TRBJ2-1,-,TGTGCCAGCAGCTTGTTCCCGGCGGGCTACAATGAGCAGTTCTTC,CASSLFPAGYNEQFF
TRBV7-3,-,TRBJ2-3,-,TGTGCCAGCAGCTCGGAGGCGGGACCCACTCATACGCAGTATTTT,CASSSEAGPTHTQYF
TRBV5-6,-,TRBJ1-2,-,TGTGCCAGCAGCCGGCCACAGGGCGATGGCTACACCTTC,CASSRPQGDGYTF
TRBV28,-,TRBJ2-3,-,TGTGCCAGCAGTTTTGGGGGCATGGATACGCAGTATTTT,CASSFGGMDTQYF
TRBV7-6,-,TRBJ1-1,-,TGTGCCAGCAGCTTCTCGGAGGACACTGAAGCTTTCTTT,CASSFSEDTEAFF
TRBV6-1,-,TRBJ1-1,-,TGTGCCAGCAGTTTTGACAGGAAAGGTTCTGAAGCTTTCTTT,CASSFDRKGSEAFF
TRBV7-2,-,TRBJ1-3,-,TGTGCCAGCAGCTTAAGGGAGGGTTCTGGAAACACCATATATTTT,CASSLREGSGNTIYF
TRBV5-1,-,TRBJ1-5,-,TGCGCCAGCAGCTTGAGTAGGGTACGCCAGCCCCAGCATTTT,CASSLSRVRQPQHF
TRBV7-8,-,TRBJ2-7,-,TGTGCCAGCAAGAAGAGGGGGAGCTACGAGCAGTACTTC,CASKKRGSYEQYF
TRBV7-2,TRBD1,TRBJ2-3,-,TGTGCCAGCAGCAGGGGGCTTAGCACAGATACGCAGTATTTT,CASSRGLSTDTQYF
TRBV9,TRBD2,TRBJ2-2,many,TGTGCCAGCAGCGCCCGAGCGGGAGTGACCGGGGAGCTGTTTTTT,CASSARAGVTGELFF
TRBV28,-,TRBJ1-3,-,TGTGCCACTCAAGAGACAGGAAGGGGCTCAAGAAACACCATATATTTT,CATQETGRGSRNTIYF
TRBV5-1,TRBD2,TRBJ2-7,-,TGCGCCAGCAGCTTGGTACCGGGACTAGCGGGTGACTTCGAGCAGTACTTC,CASSLVPGLAGDFEQYF
TRBV28,TRBD1,TRBJ1-2,-,TGTGCCAGCAGTTTGGCCGGGGACAGCTTCTATGGCTACACCTTC,CASSLAGDSFYGYTF
TRBV7-8,TRBD1,TRBJ1-2,-,TGTGCCAGCAGCCCAAGGACAGGCGTTAACTATGGCTACACCTTC,CASSPRTGVNYGYTF